The 2 T cell receptor beta chains in this list originate from one sample, sequenced in a study of blood T cell repertoires in COVID-19. Some clones are missing from TCRdb's copy, which holds only in-frame ones; the method was immunoSEQ multiplex PCR. The sample has 92,000 or so clones; about three quarters are singletons. The sample taken for sequencing was peripheral blood. Receptors were obtained from a woman older than 75 with acute or convalescent COVID-19.

The chain couples TRBV10-1 to TRBJ1-1; 8 positions match TRBD1. The CDR3 length is 16 residues. The germline gives CDR1 WNHNN, CDR2 SYGVQD (reference sequence). The ends lost 7 bases at V and 2 bases at J; junction bases unmatched: 12. This chain's CDR3 is CASTQGAVCINTEAFF. Here the CDR3 DNA reads TGCGCCAGCACGCAGGGGGCTGTTTGTATCAACACTGAAGCTTTCTTT.

V usage is TRBV19 and J usage is TRBJ2-1, with TRBD1 as a possible D gene (6 bases). Germline loops: CDR1 LNHDA, CDR2 SQIVND (reference sequence). Trimming removed 3 bases from V and 1 base from J, with 10 bases in between. This CDR3 has 15 amino acids. The CDR3 sequence: CASSIAGVSYNEQFF. CDR3 nucleotide sequence: TGTGCCAGTAGTATTGCAGGGGTATCCTACAATGAGCAGTTCTTC.